Sequencing of this TCR beta chain was carried out in a study of blood T cells in healthy people across ages. The CDR3 runs to 13 residues. CDR1 is SGDLS and CDR2 is YYNGEE in the germline V gene. After removal of 7 bases from V and 8 bases from J, the junction contained 7 bases not matched to a gene. Alongside a J-beta primer mix, a sample-barcoded 5' primer served in a second PCR lasting roughly 6 to 11 cycles. TCRdb re-analysed the 5' RACE reads in MiXCR, keeping a single row per CDR3 protein. The sample records approximately 780,000 distinct CDR3 sequences, approximately 24% being singletons. Each donor was a healthy Caucasian individual from Russia, aged 6 to 90. This sample was also put to use in a study of T cells of mothers and their children. That report adds: Normalized overlap was always slightly, never significantly, higher in related than unrelated mother-child pairs.

This TCR was sampled from a boy aged 5-17 years in good health. V usage is TRBV9 and J usage is TRBJ1-4; TRBD1 matches at 8 bases. Sample: blood. The CDR3 region is CASSRTGSEKLFF. CDR3 nucleotide sequence: TGTGCCAGCTCACGGACAGGGTCCGAAAAACTGTTTTTT.